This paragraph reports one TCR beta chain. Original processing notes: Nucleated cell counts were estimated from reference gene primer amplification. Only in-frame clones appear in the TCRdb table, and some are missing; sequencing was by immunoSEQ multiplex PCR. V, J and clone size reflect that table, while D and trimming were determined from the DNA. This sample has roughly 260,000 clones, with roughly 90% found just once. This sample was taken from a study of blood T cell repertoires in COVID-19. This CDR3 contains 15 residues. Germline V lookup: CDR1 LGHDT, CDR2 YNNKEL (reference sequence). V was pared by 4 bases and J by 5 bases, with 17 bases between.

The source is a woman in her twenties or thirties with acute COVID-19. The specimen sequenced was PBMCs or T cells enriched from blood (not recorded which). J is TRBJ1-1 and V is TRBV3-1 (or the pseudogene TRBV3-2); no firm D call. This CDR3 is CASSPAEARRTEAFF. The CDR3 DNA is TGTGCCAGCAGCCCCGCGGAGGCCCGACGTACTGAAGCTTTCTTT.